One sample yielded the 24 T cell receptor beta chains listed below, sequenced in a study of memory CD4+ T cells and cytomegalovirus serostatus. Single viable CD3+CD4+CD8-CD45RO+ cells were sorted as the memory CD4+ T cells. The repertoire was sequenced with immunoSEQ multiplex PCR; TCRdb's copy has only in-frame clones and lacks some. The sample includes about 50,000 clones, approximately 78% of them seen just once. Sample: memory CD4+ T cells from blood. All receptors come from an adult in good health and CMV-seronegative.

The chain uses TRBV5-1 and TRBJ2-5, with D perhaps TRBD2 (6 bases). The CDR3 contains 15 residues. Germline V gene sequence: CDR1 SGHRS, CDR2 YFSETQ. The V end was cut by 0 bases, the J end by 2 bases, with 11 bases between. CDR3 loop: CASSLDSGRQETQYF. DNA for the CDR3: TGCGCCAGCAGCTTGGACAGCGGGCGACAAGAGACCCAGTACTTC.

This clone was counted a single time. The chain is built from TRBV5-1 and TRBJ1-2; D is possibly TRBD1 (5 bases). CDR3 length equals 13 residues. V was pared by 4 bases and J by 8 bases, with 15 bases between. The V gene's germline CDR1 is SGHRS and CDR2 YFSETQ. The CDR3 bases are TGCGCCAGCAGCCCGTCGGGGGTTGAGGGCTACACCTTC. Residues: CASSPSGVEGYTF.

This clone has only a few counts. The chain is built from TRBV5-6 and TRBJ1-3; no firm D call. The CDR3 contains 12 residues. Germline CDR1 SGHDT, CDR2 YYEEEE. V was shortened by 2 bases and J by 4 bases, with 4 bases between the two germline ends. The CDR3, as DNA: TGTGCCAGCAGCTTCAGGGGAAACACCATATATTTT. It yields the protein CASSFRGNTIYF.

V gene TRBV27 combines with J gene TRBJ1-5, with 9 bases identical to TRBD1. The CDR3 sequence is 18 residues long. Trimming took 0 bases from V and 0 from J; bases not matched to a gene: 6. Germline values: CDR1 MNHEY, CDR2 SMNVEV (reference sequence). CDR3: CASSLSGTGTHSNQPQHF. In DNA, the CDR3 is TGTGCCAGCAGTTTATCGGGGACAGGGACACATAGCAATCAGCCCCAGCATTTT.

As to this clone: The same CDR3 can be traced to other DNA sequences in this sample. The V gene is TRBV5-4, the J gene TRBJ2-7; 10 nucleotides line up with TRBD1. The CDR3 contains 14 residues. The V gene end was trimmed by 5 bases and the J gene end by 1 base; junction bases not matched to a gene: 3. In germline, CDR1 is SGHNT, CDR2 YYREEE (reference sequence). CDR3: CASRRQGASYEQYF. CDR3 coding DNA: TGTGCCAGCAGGAGACAGGGGGCTTCCTACGAGCAGTACTTC.

The CDR3 coding sequence is TGTGCCAGCAGCCCTGACAGTGCCTCTGGGGCCAACGTCCTGACTTTC. Its protein is CASSPDSASGANVLTF. The chain is built from TRBV13 and TRBJ2-6; D perhaps matches TRBD1 (5 bases). The CDR3 sequence is 16 residues long. CDR1 PRHDT and CDR2 FYEKMQ come from the germline V gene (reference sequence). With 5 bases removed from V and 0 bases from J, the gap between germline ends came to 11 bases.

V usage is TRBV27 and J usage is TRBJ1-1; D is possibly TRBD1 (6 bases). This CDR3 is built from 14 residues. Germline V gene data show CDR1 as MNHEY and CDR2 as SMNVEV (reference sequence). Trimming left V 5 bases short and J 1 base short, with 11 bases between. CDR3 protein: CASSLTGWNTEAFF. CDR3 coding DNA: TGTGCCAGCAGTCTGACAGGCTGGAACACTGAAGCTTTCTTT.

The chain links TRBV7-2 to TRBJ2-5, with D unresolved. The CDR3 consists of 15 residues. CDR1 is SGHTA, CDR2 FQGNSA, per germline. Trimming took 5 bases from V and 2 from J, leaving 15 bases between them. CDR3 sequence (DNA): TGTGCCAGCAGCCGCCCCGCACCTAGACAAGAGACCCAGTACTTC. Its translation: CASSRPAPRQETQYF.

In this sample, this clone is medium-sized. This rearrangement joins TRBV2 to TRBJ1-5, with 7 bases aligning to TRBD1. The CDR3 has 14 residues. The V segment lost 7 bases and the J segment 4 bases; nucleotides outside the gene matches: 7. In germline, CDR1 is SNHLY, CDR2 FYNNEI. CDR3 in amino acids: CASTRTGANQPQHF. The DNA for the CDR3 is TGTGCCAGCACTCGGACAGGAGCAAATCAGCCCCAGCATTTT.

The rearrangement uses TRBV11-2 and TRBJ2-5, with D perhaps given as TRBD1 or TRBD2 (5 bases each). Germline CDR1 and CDR2: SGHAT and FQNNGV. CDR3 length: 15 amino acids. V was cut by 2 bases and J by 2 bases, with 12 bases left in between. CDR3 sequence reads: CASSLHPGPQETQYF. DNA for the CDR3: TGTGCCAGCAGCTTACATCCGGGACCACAAGAGACCCAGTACTTC.

The V and J genes are TRBV2 and TRBJ2-1; D call uncertain. Germline V lookup: CDR1 SNHLY, CDR2 FYNNEI. Trimming left V 7 bases short and J 3 bases short, with 13 bases between. The length of the CDR3 is 14 residues. CDR3 loop: CASTPGRGYNEQFF. The CDR3 DNA sequence: TGTGCCAGCACCCCGGGCCGCGGCTACAATGAGCAGTTCTTC.

V gene TRBV19 combines with J gene TRBJ1-2; D remains ambiguous. Germline V gene sequence: CDR1 LNHDA, CDR2 SQIVND (reference sequence). Deletions cut 4 bases from V and 5 bases from J, with 8 bases between. The CDR3 is 12 residues long. CDR3 sequence: CASSSGRYGYTF. The CDR3 DNA sequence: TGTGCCAGTAGTAGTGGCCGATATGGCTACACCTTC. The variable domain in full, completed from reference TRBV19 and TRBJ1-2, reads DGGITQSPKYLFRKEGQNVTLSCEQNLNHDAMYWYRQDPGQGLRLIYYSQIVNDFQKGDIAEGYSVSREKKESFPLTVTSAQKNPTAFYLCASSSGRYGYTFGSGTRLTVV.

This sequence joins TRBV7-9 and TRBJ2-6, with D perhaps matching TRBD1 or TRBD2 (5 bases each). Trimming removed 3 bases from V and 0 bases from J, with 6 bases in between. CDR1 is SEHNR, CDR2 FQNEAQ, per germline (reference sequence). The CDR3 consists of 15 residues. CDR3 DNA sequence: TGTGCCAGCAGCTTGAGGGGCTCTGGGGCCAACGTCCTGACTTTC. This codes for CASSLRGSGANVLTF.

This clone was found a few times. The V call is TRBV7-2, the J call TRBJ1-2; a weak D match, TRBD1 (6 bases). Trimming left V 1 base short and J 2 bases short, with 11 bases between. The germline gives CDR1 SGHTA, CDR2 FQGNSA. The CDR3 is made up of 15 amino acids. CDR3 sequence (DNA): TGTGCCAGCAGCTTAGATCCCCAGGGGAACTATGGCTACACCTTC. Amino acids: CASSLDPQGNYGYTF.

CDR3 DNA sequence: TGCGCCAGCAGCGCGGACAGGGACAGGACAGATACGCAGTATTTT. Protein sequence: CASSADRDRTDTQYF. This sequence joins TRBV10-2 and TRBJ2-3; 8 nucleotides align to TRBD1. The CDR3 covers 15 residues. Germline V gene sequence: CDR1 WSHSY, CDR2 SAAADI. V was clipped by 6 bases and J by 3 bases; unmatched bases: 8.

A few counts support this clone. The rearrangement links TRBV5-1 to TRBJ1-6; no clear D. The germline gives CDR1 SGHRS, CDR2 YFSETQ. This CDR3 contains 14 residues. Deletions cut 0 bases from V and 9 bases from J, with 10 bases between. CDR3 loop: CASSLDVGFSPLHF. As DNA, the CDR3 is TGCGCCAGCAGCTTGGATGTGGGATTTTCACCCCTCCACTTT.

This chain connects TRBV5-1 to TRBJ2-5; no definite D call. Germline CDR1 and CDR2: SGHRS and YFSETQ. The CDR3 length is 14 residues. V was trimmed by 1 base and J by 2 bases, leaving 9 bases between them. The chain's CDR3 is CASSLTSPQETQYF. CDR3 bases: TGCGCCAGCAGCTTGACCAGCCCTCAAGAGACCCAGTACTTC.

This clone was picked up one time. This chain links TRBV5-6 with TRBJ2-7; 7 bases align to TRBD2. The ends lost 5 bases at V and 0 bases at J; junction bases unmatched: 8. This CDR3 is built from 15 residues. Germline CDR1 SGHDT, CDR2 YYEEEE. CDR3: CASRPGRKSSYEQYF. The CDR3 DNA sequence: TGTGCCAGCAGGCCCGGGAGGAAGAGCTCCTACGAGCAGTACTTC.

The V gene is TRBV5-1, the J gene TRBJ1-2, with D possibly matching TRBD1 (6 bases). Looked up from germline, CDR1 is SGHRS and CDR2 is YFSETQ. This CDR3 spans 14 amino acids. The V end lost 7 bases, the J end lost 4 bases, and 17 bases lay between the germline ends. CDR3: CASGPDRPSYGYTF. For the CDR3, the DNA is TGCGCCAGCGGCCCCGACAGGCCCTCCTATGGCTACACCTTC.

DNA of the CDR3: TGTGCCAGCAGCTTGGTTGGGGTTTTAAGCTATGGCTACACCTTC. Its protein is CASSLVGVLSYGYTF. This chain uses TRBV5-6 with TRBJ1-2; D is uncertain. CDR3 length: 15 residues. Trimming shortened V by 0 bases and J by 4 bases, and 13 bases separated the two germline ends. The germline V gene encodes CDR1 SGHDT and CDR2 YYEEEE.

The V call is TRBV27, the J call TRBJ1-1; D not resolved. Trimming removed 5 bases from V and 7 bases from J, with 23 bases in between. Germline values: CDR1 MNHEY, CDR2 SMNVEV (reference sequence). CDR3 length: 16 amino acids. The CDR3 region has the DNA TGTGCCAGCAGTCTCCTGAGCCCCGGGCCCTTGGATGAAGCTTTCTTT. Residues: CASSLLSPGPLDEAFF.

This chain joins TRBV10-3 and TRBJ1-5; 10 bases are shared with TRBD1. Germline V gene sequence: CDR1 ENHRY, CDR2 SYGVKD. V gave up 2 bases and J gave up 5 bases; unmatched junction bases: 6. The CDR3 consists of 16 residues. CDR3 DNA: TGTGCCATCAGTGAGGGGACAGGGGCGCTCTATCAGCCCCAGCATTTT. As protein: CAISEGTGALYQPQHF.

This clone appeared a single time. The rearrangement uses TRBV2 and TRBJ2-2; the D is unclear. Trimming took off 5 bases at V and 2 bases at J, with 9 bases between the two ends. The CDR3 covers 14 residues. From germline, CDR1 is SNHLY and CDR2 FYNNEI. The CDR3 sequence is CASSSSINTGELFF. In nucleotides, the CDR3 is TGTGCCAGCAGTTCGTCTATTAACACCGGGGAGCTGTTTTTT.

The V gene is TRBV18, the J gene TRBJ1-1, with 7 bases matching TRBD1. CDR3 length equals 18 residues. Looked up from germline, CDR1 is KGHSH and CDR2 is LQKENI. V lost 3 bases to trimming and J lost 5 bases; unmatched junction nucleotides: 18. CDR3 protein: CASSPTIRTGRGRTEAFF. The CDR3 DNA reads TGTGCCAGCTCACCGACGATTAGGACAGGACGCGGGAGAACTGAAGCTTTCTTT.